Reported below is one T cell receptor beta chain. Its antigen is still unknown. The record originates from a study of post-analysis software for immune sequencing data. Study-wide context: Relapsing-remitting, secondary progressive and progressive-relapsing multiple sclerosis were all included among the disease courses.

The junction had 7 bases not matched to a gene; V was cut back by 4 bases and J by 8 bases. The CDR3 totals 15 residues. Germline loops: CDR1 LGHNA, CDR2 YNFKEQ. TCR beta libraries were prepared from cDNA with unique molecular identifiers. Once about 0.95 to 10 million T cells were used, a few hundred thousand cDNA molecules resulted. TCRdb redid the calling of the PCR reads with MiXCR, one entry per CDR3 protein. The sample contains about half a million distinct CDR3 sequences, 30% to 40% of which appear only once. Study observations and caveats: When patients were compared with controls, roughly five TRBV segments were more frequent, TRBV5-6, TRBV5-1 and TRBV20-1 among them. The study found significantly lower normalized Chao1 diversity in multiple sclerosis patients than in controls.

This TCR derives from a girl aged 2-17 years with multiple sclerosis. The V gene is TRBV4-2, the J gene TRBJ1-4, with 10 bases fitting TRBD1. Sequencing was done on a sample of blood. CDR3 protein: CASSLGTGEDEKLFF. The DNA of the CDR3 is TGTGCCAGCAGCCTCGGGACAGGGGAGGACGAAAAACTGTTTTTT.